Below, 15 T cell receptor beta chains from the same sample are listed, as sequenced in a study of cytomegalovirus exposure and HLA in healthy donors. The PCR contained 60 Vbeta and 13 Jbeta primers. Produced via immunoSEQ multiplex PCR; TCRdb's table is partial and in-frame only. Of 150,000 to 200,000 clones listed, 70% to 85% are singletons. The sequencing input was PBMCs. The receptors originated from a woman aged 30 to 39 in good health and CMV-seropositive.

This clone appeared once. This chain uses TRBV7-2 with TRBJ2-7; 10 nucleotides match TRBD1. This CDR3 is 16 amino acids long. Unmatched junction bases numbered 8, after V lost 2 bases and J lost 4 bases. The germline gives CDR1 SGHTA, CDR2 FQGNSA. CDR3 nucleotide sequence: TGTGCCAGCAGCTTAACCCGACAGGGGGCATTATACGAGCAGTACTTC. Amino acids: CASSLTRQGALYEQYF.

This clone has just a few counts. V usage is TRBV18 and J usage is TRBJ2-7; 8 bases align to TRBD1. There are 17 residues in the CDR3. Germline V gene lookup returns CDR1 KGHSH and CDR2 LQKENI. J lost 5 bases, V lost 2 bases, and 14 bases had no gene match. The CDR3 coding sequence is TGTGCCAGCTCACCAATATCGACCGGACAGGGTCTCGACGAGCAGTACTTC. It yields the protein CASSPISTGQGLDEQYF.

This clone came up a few times. The chain is built from TRBV7-9 and TRBJ2-2; D is possibly TRBD1 (5 bases). CDR1 and CDR2 (germline): SEHNR, FQNEAQ (reference sequence). V dropped 3 bases and J dropped 1 base, with 12 bases sitting between them. CDR3 size: 16 residues. The CDR3 coding sequence is TGTGCCAGCAGCTTGGACACCACTTTGAACACCGGGGAGCTGTTTTTT. It encodes CASSLDTTLNTGELFF.

This clone was observed a few times. The chain uses TRBV28 and TRBJ1-1; D unclear. Germline lookup yields CDR1 MDHEN and CDR2 SYDVKM. The CDR3 contains 13 residues. V lost 2 bases to trimming and J lost 3 bases, with 7 bases between them. CDR3 bases: TGTGCCAGCAGTTTAATGCGCTACACTGAAGCTTTCTTT. It translates to CASSLMRYTEAFF.

The rearrangement links TRBV10-3 to TRBJ1-4, with D possibly TRBD1 on 6 matching bases. Trimming left V 3 bases short and J 8 bases short, with 22 bases between. From germline, CDR1 is ENHRY and CDR2 SYGVKD. The CDR3 is 17 amino acids. The CDR3 region is CAISDKTGSESAEKLFF. CDR3 nucleotide sequence: TGTGCCATCAGTGACAAGACAGGATCCGAATCCGCAGAAAAACTGTTTTTT.

This clone was counted between two and nine times. V gene TRBV11-1 combines with J gene TRBJ2-1; TRBD2 might be the D (5 bases). CDR1 SGHAT and CDR2 FQDESV come from the germline V gene (reference sequence). The CDR3 totals 12 residues. Trimming removed 5 bases at V and 7 bases at J, with 9 bases between. The CDR3 DNA reads as TGTGCCAGCAGCCCGACTAAGAATGAGCAGTTCTTC. Translating gives CASSPTKNEQFF.

The chain employs TRBV10-3 and TRBJ2-4, with 7 bases identical to TRBD1. Germline CDR1 is ENHRY and CDR2 is SYGVKD. V lost 8 bases and J lost 10; bases outside the gene matches: 11. This CDR3 is built from 13 residues. CDR3 bases: TGTGCCATCTCCGACAGGGTGGTAGAGATTCAGTACTTC. It yields the protein CAISDRVVEIQYF.

The chain has TRBV4-1 and TRBJ1-3; 7 bases map to TRBD1. The CDR3 length is 16 residues. V lost 4 bases and J lost 3; bases outside the gene matches: 9. Per the germline V gene, CDR1 is MGHRA and CDR2 is YSYEKL. Here the CDR3 DNA reads TGCGCCAGCAGCCCCGAGGAGGGGGCCGGTGGAAACACCATATATTTT. This encodes CASSPEEGAGGNTIYF.

The V gene is TRBV28, the J gene TRBJ1-1, with a tentative D call TRBD1 (6 bases). Germline CDR1 and CDR2: MDHEN and SYDVKM. This CDR3 contains 13 residues. Trimming cost V 6 bases and J 7 bases, with 15 bases left between them. The CDR3 nucleotides are TGTGCCAGCAGCCGCTGGGGGCAGCATGAAGCTTTCTTT. Amino acids: CASSRWGQHEAFF. Drawing the rest from reference TRBV28 and TRBJ1-1, the complete variable domain is DVKVTQSSRYLVKRTGEKVFLECVQDMDHENMFWYRQDPGLGLRLIYFSYDVKMKEKGDIPEGYSVSREKKERFSLILESASTNQTSMYLCASSRWGQHEAFFGQGTRLTVV.

This clone appeared a single time. The genes are TRBV15 and TRBJ2-7; the match to TRBD2 covers 7 bases. The junction had 8 bases not matched to a gene; V was cut back by 0 bases and J by 9 bases. This CDR3 contains 14 residues. Germline V gene lookup returns CDR1 LNHNV and CDR2 YYDKDF (reference sequence). In DNA form, the CDR3 reads TGTGCCACCAGCAGAGATAGGGCTAGCGGCCTGCAGTACTTC. Encoded protein: CATSRDRASGLQYF.

In the case of this clone: The sample contains more than one DNA sequence encoding this CDR3. This rearrangement joins TRBV2 to TRBJ2-5, with 9 bases fitting TRBD1. Trimming at V came to 6 bases and at J to 5 bases, leaving 10 bases not matched to a gene. CDR3 length: 15 amino acids. Germline V gene data show CDR1 as SNHLY and CDR2 as FYNNEI. The CDR3 is CASSQDRGGGETQYF. CDR3 coding DNA: TGTGCCAGCAGCCAGGACAGGGGAGGGGGGGAGACCCAGTACTTC.

This clone occurred a few times. The V gene is TRBV6-5, the J gene TRBJ2-7; no reliable D call. The CDR3 runs to 15 residues. CDR1 and CDR2 from the germline V gene are MNHEY and SVGAGI. V was shortened by 6 bases and J by 0 bases, with 15 bases between the two germline ends. The CDR3 here is CASSLVPGDSYEQYF. The CDR3 DNA reads TGTGCCAGCAGCCTGGTACCAGGTGACTCCTACGAGCAGTACTTC.

The gene calls are TRBV6-1 and TRBJ1-1, with D tentatively TRBD1 (5 bases). CDR3 length: 15 amino acids. Germline lookup yields CDR1 MNHNS and CDR2 SASEGT. Between the trimmed V and J ends, which lost 1 base and 6 bases, there was a span of 15 bases. CDR3 loop: CASSEEGRGNPEAFF. In DNA form, the CDR3 reads TGTGCCAGCAGTGAAGAGGGAAGGGGTAACCCTGAAGCTTTCTTT.

V is TRBV4-1 and J is TRBJ1-2, with TRBD1 matching 8 bases. Germline V CDR1 and CDR2: MGHRA, YSYEKL. CDR3 length: 14 amino acids. V lost 2 bases, J lost 8 bases, and 7 bases stayed unmatched. CDR3 coding DNA: TGCGCCAGCAGCCAAACCATAGACAGGGGCGGCTACACCTTC. This translates into CASSQTIDRGGYTF.

The chain links TRBV13 to TRBJ2-5, with a tentative D call TRBD2 (5 bases). Trimming shortened V by 1 base and J by 10 bases, and 13 bases separated the two germline ends. The CDR3 sequence is 13 residues long. Germline V gene data show CDR1 as PRHDT and CDR2 as FYEKMQ (reference sequence). CDR3 in DNA: TGTGCCAGCAGCTTAGCCACGACTATAGGCCAGTACTTC. Its protein product is CASSLATTIGQYF.